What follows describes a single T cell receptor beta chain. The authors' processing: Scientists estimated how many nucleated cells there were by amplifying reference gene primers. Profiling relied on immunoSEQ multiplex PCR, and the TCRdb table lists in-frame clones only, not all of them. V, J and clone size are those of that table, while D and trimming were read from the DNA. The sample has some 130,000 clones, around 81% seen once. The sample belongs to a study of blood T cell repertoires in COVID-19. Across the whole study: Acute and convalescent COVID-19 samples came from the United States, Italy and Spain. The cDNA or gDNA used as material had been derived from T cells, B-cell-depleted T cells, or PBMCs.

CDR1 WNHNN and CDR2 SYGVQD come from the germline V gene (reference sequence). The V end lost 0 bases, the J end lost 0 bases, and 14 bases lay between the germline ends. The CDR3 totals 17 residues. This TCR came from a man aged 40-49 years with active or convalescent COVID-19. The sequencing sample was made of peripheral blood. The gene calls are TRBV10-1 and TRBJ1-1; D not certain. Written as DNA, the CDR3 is TGCGCCAGCAGTGAGTCTAGATTGGGCAGATTGAACACTGAAGCTTTCTTT. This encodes CASSESRLGRLNTEAFF.